The 25 T cell receptor beta chains below all came from one sample that was sequenced in a study of beta chain features in type 1 diabetes. The investigators reverse transcribed all of the isolated RNA, so they sequenced expressed TCRB transcripts. The method was immunoSEQ multiplex PCR; TCRdb's version includes in-frame clones alone and lacks a portion of them. The sample includes about 130,000 clones, just over 9% of them seen just once. The sample consisted of central memory CD4+ T cells from blood. The receptors shown here come from a man between 18 and 29 years old in good health.

This clone has only a few counts. The chain recombines TRBV11-2 with TRBJ1-4, with 9 bases fitting TRBD1. After removal of 5 bases from V and 6 bases from J, the junction contained 7 bases not matched to a gene. This CDR3 is built from 15 residues. Germline values: CDR1 SGHAT, CDR2 FQNNGV. This chain's CDR3 is CASSLGTGLDEKLFF. Here the CDR3 DNA reads TGTGCCAGCAGCCTAGGGACAGGGTTGGATGAAAAACTGTTTTTT.

This clone appeared a few times. This rearrangement joins TRBV4-2 to TRBJ2-7, with D hard to call. The ends were cut back, 0 bases at V and 0 bases at J, with 12 bases in the middle. CDR1 is LGHNA and CDR2 is YNFKEQ in the germline V gene. The CDR3 is 16 residues long. The CDR3 spells CASSQESRQSSYEQYF. The CDR3 DNA sequence: TGTGCCAGCAGCCAAGAGTCCAGGCAAAGCTCCTACGAGCAGTACTTC.

In its sample, this clone was seen a few times. The rearrangement joins TRBV5-6 to TRBJ2-1, with D possibly being TRBD2 (6 bases). The germline V gene encodes CDR1 SGHDT and CDR2 YYEEEE. V lost 3 bases and J lost 6, with 10 bases in between. The CDR3 has 13 amino acids. CDR3 amino acids: CASSSGVRNEQFF. In DNA form, the CDR3 reads TGTGCCAGCAGCTCGGGAGTCCGCAATGAGCAGTTCTTC. Variable domain in full (rest from reference TRBV5-6 and TRBJ2-1): DAGVTQSPTHLIKTRGQQVTLRCSPKSGHDTVSWYQQALGQGPQFIFQYYEEEERQRGNFPDRFSGHQFPNYSSELNVNALLLGDSALYLCASSSGVRNEQFFGPGTRLTVL.

A few counts support this clone. This sequence joins TRBV11-2 and TRBJ2-5; 8 bases match TRBD2. CDR1 is SGHAT, CDR2 FQNNGV, per germline. The CDR3 totals 13 residues. The V and J ends lost 3 bases and 5 bases, in that order; junction bases with no gene match: 2. This CDR3 reads CASSFSGVETQYF. The CDR3 DNA reads as TGTGCCAGCAGCTTTAGCGGGGTCGAGACCCAGTACTTC.

The V and J genes are TRBV7-6 and TRBJ2-2; 7 bases map to TRBD1. In germline, CDR1 is SGHVS, CDR2 FNYEAQ. With 6 bases clipped from V and 5 bases from J, the junction kept 9 bases outside the gene matches. CDR3 length: 15 residues. CDR3 protein: CASRATGTETGELFF. The CDR3, as DNA: TGTGCCAGCAGGGCGACAGGGACGGAAACCGGGGAGCTGTTTTTT.

The chain is built from TRBV10-3 and TRBJ2-1, with D unclear. The V end was cut by 0 bases, the J end by 6 bases, with 12 bases between. CDR1 and CDR2 from the germline V gene are ENHRY and SYGVKD. There are 15 residues in the CDR3. The CDR3 DNA reads as TGTGCCATCAGTGAGTCCAGGCCCTCCGGCAATGAGCAGTTCTTC. Translation gives CAISESRPSGNEQFF.

V usage is TRBV5-6 and J usage is TRBJ2-5; D remains ambiguous. Trimming pared 0 bases from V and 4 bases from J, leaving 7 bases between. The CDR3 is 13 amino acids. CDR1 and CDR2 from the germline V gene are SGHDT and YYEEEE. This CDR3 reads CASSLDERETQYF. The DNA of the CDR3 is TGTGCCAGCAGCTTGGATGAGCGAGAGACCCAGTACTTC.

The genes are TRBV2 and TRBJ2-1; 8 bases match TRBD2. The CDR3 is 14 residues long. The germline CDR1 and CDR2 sequences are SNHLY and FYNNEI. Losses at the gene ends were 5 bases for V and 8 bases for J; bases not matched to a gene: 8. Written as DNA, the CDR3 is TGTGCCAGCAGTATTCGGACTAGCATCGATGAGCAGTTCTTC. The encoded protein is CASSIRTSIDEQFF.

J is TRBJ1-1 and V is TRBV2, with D possibly TRBD1 on 5 matching bases. CDR3 length equals 13 residues. V shed 3 bases and J shed 4 bases, with 9 bases lying between them. Germline CDR1 SNHLY, CDR2 FYNNEI. The CDR3 nucleotides read TGTGCCAGCAGTGACAGACAGAGCACTGAAGCTTTCTTT. This encodes CASSDRQSTEAFF.

This chain uses TRBV5-1 with TRBJ2-1; D is perhaps TRBD2 (5 bases). V lost 0 bases to trimming and J lost 3 bases, with 10 bases between them. Germline V gives CDR1 SGHRS, CDR2 YFSETQ. The CDR3 sequence is 15 residues long. The CDR3 DNA reads as TGCGCCAGCAGCTTGGTGGTCGGGGTCTACAATGAGCAGTTCTTC. The encoded protein is CASSLVVGVYNEQFF. Filled out from reference TRBV5-1 and TRBJ2-1, the complete variable domain reads KAGVTQTPRYLIKTRGQQVTLSCSPISGHRSVSWYQQTPGQGLQFLFEYFSETQRNKGNFPGRFSGRQFSNSRSEMNVSTLELGDSALYLCASSLVVGVYNEQFFGPGTRLTVL.

This clone was recorded many times. J is TRBJ2-7 and V is TRBV5-4; TRBD1 matches at 7 bases. The CDR3 has 13 residues. Germline V lookup: CDR1 SGHNT, CDR2 YYREEE (reference sequence). The ends lost 3 bases at V and 1 base at J; junction bases unmatched: 1. This CDR3 is CASSSGQSYEQYF. The CDR3 DNA follows: TGTGCCAGCAGCTCGGGACAGTCCTACGAGCAGTACTTC.

This clone was observed a few times. V is TRBV10-3 and J is TRBJ2-1; D unclear. Per germline, CDR1 ENHRY and CDR2 SYGVKD. The CDR3 length is 13 residues. V was trimmed by 3 bases and J by 6 bases, leaving 9 bases between them. CDR3: CAISEAFGNEQFF. The CDR3 nucleotides are TGTGCCATCAGTGAAGCGTTTGGCAATGAGCAGTTCTTC.

The gene calls are TRBV30 and TRBJ2-7, with TRBD1 matching over 7 bases. V was clipped by 0 bases and J by 0 bases; unmatched bases: 8. The CDR3 is 16 residues long. Germline-derived CDR1 and CDR2 are GTSNPN and SVGIG (reference sequence). In DNA form, the CDR3 reads TGTGCCTGGAGTGTAAGGATGGGGACAGCCTCCTACGAGCAGTACTTC. This codes for CAWSVRMGTASYEQYF.

This rearrangement joins TRBV2 to TRBJ2-3; D not resolved. Germline CDR1 SNHLY, CDR2 FYNNEI. V lost 7 bases and J lost 5, with 7 bases in between. The CDR3 totals 11 residues. The CDR3 DNA follows: TGTGCCAGCACCTTACTAGATACGCAGTATTTT. Protein product: CASTLLDTQYF. Combining the CDR3 with reference TRBV2 and TRBJ2-3 gives the whole variable domain EPEVTQTPSHQVTQMGQEVILRCVPISNHLYFYWYRQILGQKVEFLVSFYNNEISEKSEIFDDQFSVERPDGSNFTLKIRSTKLEDSAMYFCASTLLDTQYFGPGTRLTVL.

The chain is built from TRBV7-9 and TRBJ1-2; perhaps TRBD1 as D (5 bases). Germline V gene data show CDR1 as SEHNR and CDR2 as FQNEAQ (reference sequence). The CDR3 has 16 residues. The V and J ends lost 1 base and 2 bases respectively, with 14 bases between them. The CDR3 loop is CASSLDAGRINYGYTF. DNA of the CDR3: TGTGCCAGCAGCTTAGACGCGGGACGGATAAACTATGGCTACACCTTC.

V is TRBV27 and J is TRBJ1-2, with TRBD1 matching over 7 bases. The CDR3 has 15 residues. Germline CDR1 and CDR2: MNHEY and SMNVEV (reference sequence). The junction had 9 bases not matched to a gene; V was cut back by 4 bases and J by 4 bases. CDR3 in DNA: TGTGCCAGCAGTTCAAACAGGGGACCTCTCTATGGCTACACCTTC. This sequence encodes CASSSNRGPLYGYTF.

The rearrangement uses TRBV7-2 and TRBJ2-1; TRBD2 aligns across 13 bases. V lost 5 bases and J lost 16; bases outside the gene matches: 5. Germline V gene data show CDR1 as SGHTA and CDR2 as FQGNSA. The CDR3 runs 12 residues. Here the CDR3 reads CASSPRTSGGFF. CDR3 DNA: TGTGCCAGCAGCCCACGGACTAGCGGGGGCTTCTTC.

The chain carries TRBV4-1 and TRBJ1-4; 9 bases map to TRBD1. CDR1 MGHRA and CDR2 YSYEKL come from the germline V gene. Trimming took 4 bases from V and 4 from J; bases not matched to a gene: 4. This CDR3 is built from 15 residues. The CDR3 DNA is TGCGCCAGCAGCCCGCCGGGACAGGGTAATGAAAAACTGTTTTTT. It codes for CASSPPGQGNEKLFF.

V and J are TRBV7-3 and TRBJ2-5; D perhaps matches TRBD1 (8 bases). The CDR3 is made up of 18 amino acids. V was trimmed by 3 bases and J by 2 bases, leaving 22 bases between them. Germline V gene lookup returns CDR1 SGHTA and CDR2 FQGTGA. This CDR3 reads CASSLNYPDREGQETQYF. The DNA of the CDR3 is TGTGCCAGCAGCTTGAACTACCCGGACAGGGAGGGACAAGAGACCCAGTACTTC.

The chain carries TRBV7-2 and TRBJ2-1, with 8 bases lining up with TRBD2. Per the germline V gene, CDR1 is SGHTA and CDR2 is FQGNSA. With 4 bases clipped from V and 3 bases from J, the junction kept 5 bases outside the gene matches. This CDR3 is 15 amino acids long. As DNA, the CDR3 is TGTGCCAGCAGCTGGGGGAGCGGGGGCTACAATGAGCAGTTCTTC. Amino acids: CASSWGSGGYNEQFF.

The chain uses TRBV5-1 and TRBJ1-2; TRBD1 matches 12 bases. Germline V gives CDR1 SGHRS, CDR2 YFSETQ. V lost 0 bases, J lost 2 bases, and 2 bases stayed unmatched. The CDR3 is 16 amino acids. CDR3 in amino acids: CASSLEGQGANYGYTF. The CDR3 coding sequence is TGCGCCAGCAGCTTGGAGGGACAGGGGGCCAACTATGGCTACACCTTC.

This clone has more than one count but fewer than ten. The genes are TRBV28 and TRBJ2-7, with D perhaps matching TRBD2 (5 bases). Germline V gives CDR1 MDHEN, CDR2 SYDVKM. The CDR3 totals 13 residues. V gave up 3 bases and J gave up 2 bases, with 8 bases separating them. The CDR3 loop is CASSFLGTYEQYF. Written as DNA, the CDR3 is TGTGCCAGCAGTTTTCTCGGGACCTACGAGCAGTACTTC. Full variable domain (missing parts from reference TRBV28 and TRBJ2-7): DVKVTQSSRYLVKRTGEKVFLECVQDMDHENMFWYRQDPGLGLRLIYFSYDVKMKEKGDIPEGYSVSREKKERFSLILESASTNQTSMYLCASSFLGTYEQYFGPGTRLTVT.

In its sample, this clone was seen a few times. The chain joins TRBV5-1 to TRBJ1-1; 7 bases fit TRBD1. The CDR3 length is 13 residues. Per the germline V gene, CDR1 is SGHRS and CDR2 is YFSETQ. Trimming cost V 7 bases and J 1 base; bases outside gene matches: 4. The CDR3 here is CASARQGNTEAFF. DNA of the CDR3: TGCGCCAGCGCCAGACAGGGGAACACTGAAGCTTTCTTT.

This chain connects TRBV9 to TRBJ1-2, with a tentative D call TRBD1 (6 bases). Germline V gene lookup returns CDR1 SGDLS and CDR2 YYNGEE. V shed 4 bases and J shed 6 bases, with 19 bases lying between them. The CDR3 extends over 15 amino acids. Here the CDR3 reads CASSPGDTLPHGYTF. In DNA, the CDR3 is TGTGCCAGCAGCCCCGGGGACACCCTGCCCCATGGCTACACCTTC.

This clone was found a few times. This chain uses TRBV7-2 with TRBJ2-3; 16 bases map to TRBD2. V gave up 5 bases and J gave up 14 bases; unmatched junction bases: 7. Per the germline V gene, CDR1 is SGHTA and CDR2 is FQGNSA. This CDR3 comprises 14 residues. The CDR3 region is CASSLGTSGGAGYF. CDR3 DNA sequence: TGTGCCAGCAGCCTCGGGACTAGCGGGGGGGCTGGGTATTTT.